The following is a TCR beta chain sequence with its context. TCRdb ran MiXCR on the PCR reads and lists one entry per CDR3 protein. The sample lists about 19,000 distinct CDR3 sequences; around 50% were seen once. This record belongs to a study of CD4 and CD8 cells across lung adenocarcinoma regions. The patients had localized lung adenocarcinoma, a non-small cell subtype. The sequence was collected from a male donor with lung adenocarcinoma. The CD4 and CD8 labels of this study may be unreliable. The sample comprised CD8+ T cells from the margin of a lung tumor.

The CDR3 sequence: CASSSESRGLSTEAFF. Written as DNA, the CDR3 is TGTGCCAGCAGCTCCGAGAGCAGGGGGCTAAGCACTGAAGCTTTCTTT. This chain uses TRBV7-2 with TRBJ1-1; 8 nucleotides match TRBD1. Unmatched junction bases numbered 11, after V lost 4 bases and J lost 4 bases. CDR3 length: 16 amino acids. The germline gives CDR1 SGHTA, CDR2 FQGNSA.